This T cell receptor beta chain was identified in a study of identifying expanded T cells in peripheral blood. Clones were read by immunoSEQ multiplex PCR, and TCRdb kept only the in-frame ones, dropping some. Here the sample spans about 82,000 clones, 70% to 90% being singletons. The table lists this clone with a count of one. Its antigen is undetermined. Healthy donors had no documented immune events, such as infections, while sampled. General observations from the study: About 1.3 clones differed between technical replicates, versus about 15 and 19 over time.

The clonotype was recovered from a person between 18 and 70 years old in good health. The sample taken for sequencing was blood.

Here the CDR3 DNA reads TGTGCCAGCAGCTTAACCTACGGTTATAGCTCCTACGAGCAGTACTTC. It translates to CASSLTYGYSSYEQYF. This chain uses TRBV7-9 with TRBJ2-7; no clear D gene. Germline CDR1 reads SEHNR; CDR2 reads FQNEAQ (reference sequence). Deletions cut 2 bases from V and 0 bases from J, with 14 bases between. The CDR3 is made up of 16 amino acids.